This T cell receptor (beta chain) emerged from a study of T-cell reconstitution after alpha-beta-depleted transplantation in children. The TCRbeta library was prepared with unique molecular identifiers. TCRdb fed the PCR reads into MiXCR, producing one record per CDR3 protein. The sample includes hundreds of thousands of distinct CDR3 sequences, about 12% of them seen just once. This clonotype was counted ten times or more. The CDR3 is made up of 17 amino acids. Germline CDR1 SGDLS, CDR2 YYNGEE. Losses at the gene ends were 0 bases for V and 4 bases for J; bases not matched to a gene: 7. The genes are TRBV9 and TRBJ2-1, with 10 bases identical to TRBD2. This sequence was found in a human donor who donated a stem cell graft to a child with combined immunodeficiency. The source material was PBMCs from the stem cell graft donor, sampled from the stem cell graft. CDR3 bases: TGTGCCAGCAGCGTAGATATCCCGGGACTAGCGTACAATGAGCAGTTCTTC. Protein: CASSVDIPGLAYNEQFF.